These 14 T cell receptor beta chains originate from one sample sequenced in a study of shared clonotypes between healthy human individuals. Positive CCR7 selection of CD45RO-negative cells yielded the naive CD8 cells, and terminally differentiated effector memory CD45RA+ cells were excluded. Sequenced by immunoSEQ multiplex PCR; TCRdb stores in-frame clones only, minus some. The table has around 2.1 million clones, under 95% seen once. Sequencing was carried out using naive CD8+ T cells from PBMCs. The receptors shown here come from a man aged 18 to 35 in good health. Some clones in this sample may be carry-over from other donors' samples.

V and J are TRBV11-3 and TRBJ2-2; the match to TRBD1 covers 8 bases. Germline assignment: CDR1 SGHNT and CDR2 YENEEA. The CDR3 has 15 amino acids. V was pared by 5 bases and J by 7 bases, with 9 bases of the junction left unmatched. The CDR3 here is CASSPDRGTGGELFF. Written as DNA, the CDR3 is TGTGCCAGCAGCCCAGACAGGGGTACGGGCGGGGAGCTGTTTTTT.

The chain joins TRBV7-8 to TRBJ1-6; 7 bases are a match to TRBD1. This CDR3 is 14 amino acids long. Germline assignment: CDR1 SGHVS and CDR2 FQNEAQ. V lost 5 bases and J lost 10; bases outside the gene matches: 8. This CDR3 reads CASSPRQGASPLHF. CDR3 nucleotides: TGTGCCAGCAGCCCACGACAGGGAGCCTCACCCCTCCACTTT.

This chain links TRBV11-2 with TRBJ2-5; D perhaps matches TRBD1 (7 bases). The DNA end favors TRBJ2-7, so the J call may be wrong. The CDR3 is 14 residues long. The V gene's germline CDR1 is SGHAT and CDR2 FQNNGV. The CDR3 nucleotides are TGTGCCAGCAGCCGGGGCAGGGGGGCGTACGAGCAGTACTTC. Protein: CASSRGRGAYEQYF.

The CDR3 region has the DNA TGCGCCAGCAGCCAAGATATGGGAGAAGGGTGGGAGACCCAGTACTTC. Its translation is CASSQDMGEGWETQYF. The V call is TRBV4-3, the J call TRBJ2-5, with a tentative D call TRBD2 (5 bases). CDR3 size: 16 residues. Per germline, CDR1 LGHNA and CDR2 YSLEER. V was pared by 0 bases and J by 5 bases, with 16 bases between.

V usage is TRBV15 and J usage is TRBJ2-7; D gene uncertain. CDR3 length: 14 amino acids. The germline V and J ends were trimmed by 1 base and 6 bases, with 13 bases remaining between them. Looked up from germline, CDR1 is LNHNV and CDR2 is YYDKDF (reference sequence). CDR3 sequence (DNA): TGTGCCACCAGCAGAGTATCGTCTTGGGGCGAGCAGTACTTC. Amino acids: CATSRVSSWGEQYF.

The CDR3: CASSSREGNSYNEQFF. The CDR3 DNA is TGTGCCAGCAGCTCGAGAGAAGGGAACTCCTACAATGAGCAGTTCTTC. The chain has TRBV11-2 and TRBJ2-1; D ambiguous. V was clipped by 4 bases and J by 0 bases, with 13 bases between them. In germline, CDR1 is SGHAT, CDR2 FQNNGV. There are 16 residues in the CDR3.

This rearrangement joins TRBV10-1 to TRBJ2-2, with D maybe TRBD2 (6 bases). The V gene lost 0 bases and the J gene lost 4 bases, with 9 bases spanning the gap. Looked up from germline, CDR1 is WNHNN and CDR2 is SYGVQD (reference sequence). The length of the CDR3 is 15 residues. The chain's CDR3 is CASSESAGPTGELFF. In DNA form, the CDR3 reads TGCGCCAGCAGTGAGTCCGCGGGGCCCACCGGGGAGCTGTTTTTT.

J is TRBJ1-5 and V is TRBV28, with 7 bases aligning to TRBD1. Germline trimming cut 3 bases from V and 5 bases from J; bases unmatched to any gene: 7. The CDR3 extends over 15 amino acids. CDR1 is MDHEN, CDR2 SYDVKM, per germline. The CDR3 region is CASSFWGDSDQPQHF. CDR3 DNA sequence: TGTGCCAGCAGTTTTTGGGGGGACAGCGATCAGCCCCAGCATTTT.

The V call is TRBV19, the J call TRBJ1-1, with D maybe TRBD1 (6 bases). Per germline, CDR1 LNHDA and CDR2 SQIVND (reference sequence). V shed 4 bases and J shed 3 bases, with 24 bases lying between them. The CDR3 runs 18 residues. CDR3 coding DNA: TGTGCCAGTAGTACCCGTCCTGGACAGATCACGGGGGACACTGAAGCTTTCTTT. As protein: CASSTRPGQITGDTEAFF. The full variable domain, in which reference TRBV19 and TRBJ1-1 provide the parts outside the CDR3, is DGGITQSPKYLFRKEGQNVTLSCEQNLNHDAMYWYRQDPGQGLRLIYYSQIVNDFQKGDIAEGYSVSREKKESFPLTVTSAQKNPTAFYLCASSTRPGQITGDTEAFFGQGTRLTVV.

As for this clone: This sample also contains other DNA sequences that code for the same CDR3. Written as DNA, the CDR3 is TGTGCCAGCAGCTTGACAGGCACTGAAGCTTTCTTT. Protein product: CASSLTGTEAFF. The V and J genes are TRBV5-4 and TRBJ1-1; perhaps TRBD1 as D (5 bases). The CDR3 is made up of 12 amino acids. V lost 1 base, J lost 4 bases, and 5 bases lay in between. The germline gives CDR1 SGHNT, CDR2 YYREEE (reference sequence). Filled out from reference TRBV5-4 and TRBJ1-1, the complete variable domain reads ETGVTQSPTHLIKTRGQQVTLRCSSQSGHNTVSWYQQALGQGPQFIFQYYREEENGRGNFPPRFSGLQFPNYSSELNVNALELDDSALYLCASSLTGTEAFFGQGTRLTVV.

The chain combines TRBV7-2 with TRBJ2-2; D gene unclear. CDR3 length equals 13 residues. Germline assignment: CDR1 SGHTA and CDR2 FQGNSA. The V end lost 5 bases, the J end lost 6 bases, and 10 bases lay between the germline ends. CDR3 DNA: TGTGCCAGCAGCCCCTCGTTTCCCGGGGAGCTGTTTTTT. Its translation: CASSPSFPGELFF. The full variable domain, with the rest looked up from reference TRBV7-2 and TRBJ2-2, is GAGVSQSPSNKVTEKGKDVELRCDPISGHTALYWYRQSLGQGLEFLIYFQGNSAPDKSGLPSDRFSAERTGGSVSTLTIQRTQQEDSAVYLCASSPSFPGELFFGEGSRLTVL.

The V and J genes are TRBV7-9 and TRBJ2-5; 10 nucleotides match TRBD1. V dropped 5 bases and J dropped 3; count of bases not matched to a gene: 9. The CDR3 is made up of 16 amino acids. From germline, CDR1 is SEHNR and CDR2 FQNEAQ (reference sequence). For the CDR3, the DNA is TGTGCCAGCAGCCTTCAAGACAGGGGGCTGGAAGAGACCCAGTACTTC. Encoded protein: CASSLQDRGLEETQYF.

The chain combines TRBV6-6 with TRBJ2-1; 11 positions match TRBD2. The CDR3 is 14 amino acids. The ends lost 5 bases at V and 8 bases at J; junction bases unmatched: 5. Germline V gene lookup returns CDR1 MNHNY and CDR2 SVGAGI (reference sequence). Here the CDR3 DNA reads TGTGCCAGCAGTGCAACTAGCGGGAGCGATGAGCAGTTCTTC. As protein: CASSATSGSDEQFF.

The rearrangement links TRBV28 to TRBJ1-2; TRBD1 matches 8 bases. After removal of 5 bases from V and 8 bases from J, the junction contained 10 bases not matched to a gene. Germline CDR1 is MDHEN and CDR2 is SYDVKM. The CDR3 consists of 14 residues. The CDR3 DNA is TGTGCCAGCAGTCTCACAGTCAGGGGGCTAGGCTACACCTTC. It codes for CASSLTVRGLGYTF.